This T cell receptor beta chain was sequenced during a study of control samples from healthy donors and cancer patients (dated by TCRdb to 2020 to 2021). V is reduced by 3 bases and J by 6 bases, leaving a spacing of 9 bases between them. The CDR3 measures 12 amino acids from cysteine to phenylalanine. The DNA shown is the 36-base CDR3, in frame from base 1. CDR1 MNHEY and CDR2 SVGAGI are derived from the germline V gene. Libraries were built with the immunoSEQ multiplex PCR assay. In TCRdb, the immuneACCESS table is reduced to in-frame sequences with V and J assigned. These tables do not hold every clone; where another copy was compared, an unresolved V gene accounts for under half, and the others remain unexplained. The sample has some 120,000 clones on record, 89% of them singletons. The biggest ten clones account for approximately 37% of the sample. Turning to this clone: Its target antigen remains unknown. It has no much larger one-base neighbor in the sample; base qualities were not kept.

Recombination joined TRBV6-5 with TRBJ2-7; the best D guess is TRBD1, with 6 bases matching. The source of this sequence is a man aged 50 or older in good health. Source material: blood. The CDR3 sequence is CASSYLQGEQYF. The bases read TGTGCCAGCAGTTATCTACAGGGCGAGCAGTACTTC.